The 7 T cell receptor beta chains below all came from one sample that was sequenced in a study of cytomegalovirus exposure and HLA in healthy donors. The data were produced by immunoSEQ multiplex PCR, yet TCRdb's version contains in-frame clones alone and is incomplete. The data hold approximately 76,000 clones, with 85% to 95% observed a single time. Sequencing used PBMCs. These receptors all stem from a woman aged 18-29 years in good health and CMV-seronegative.

The rearrangement uses TRBV9 and TRBJ1-6, with 7 bases fitting TRBD1. CDR1 is SGDLS, CDR2 YYNGEE, per germline. The CDR3 sequence is 17 residues long. Trimming cost V 3 bases and J 0 bases; bases outside gene matches: 6. CDR3 in DNA: TGTGCCAGCAGCGCCAACAGGGGTAGCTCCTATAATTCACCCCTCCACTTT. Amino acids: CASSANRGSSYNSPLHF.

V is TRBV2 and J is TRBJ1-1; 7 nucleotides align to TRBD1. V lost 8 bases and J lost 1; bases outside the gene matches: 4. Germline CDR1 reads SNHLY; CDR2 reads FYNNEI. The CDR3 is 13 amino acids. CDR3 sequence: CASSWDRNTEAFF. The CDR3 nucleotides are TGTGCCAGCTCCTGGGACAGGAACACTGAAGCTTTCTTT. Filled out from reference TRBV2 and TRBJ1-1, the complete variable domain reads EPEVTQTPSHQVTQMGQEVILRCVPISNHLYFYWYRQILGQKVEFLVSFYNNEISEKSEIFDDQFSVERPDGSNFTLKIRSTKLEDSAMYFCASSWDRNTEAFFGQGTRLTVV.

V and J are TRBV2 and TRBJ2-7, with 8 bases identical to TRBD2. CDR3 length equals 14 residues. Germline V gene data show CDR1 as SNHLY and CDR2 as FYNNEI. J lost 6 bases, V lost 4 bases, and 8 bases had no gene match. CDR3 coding DNA: TGTGCCAGCAGTGGGTCCGGGAGGGCCGGCGAGCAGTACTTC. Its translation is CASSGSGRAGEQYF.

In this sample, this clone turned up once. J is TRBJ1-4 and V is TRBV7-2; 8 bases are shared with TRBD1. From germline, CDR1 is SGHTA and CDR2 FQGNSA. The V segment lost 5 bases and the J segment 7 bases; nucleotides outside the gene matches: 6. This CDR3 has 14 amino acids. The CDR3 loop is CASSRTGGSEKLFF. CDR3 nucleotide sequence: TGTGCCAGCAGCCGCACAGGGGGTAGTGAAAAACTGTTTTTT.

The rearrangement joins TRBV19 to TRBJ2-3; TRBD1 aligns across 11 bases. Germline V gene lookup returns CDR1 LNHDA and CDR2 SQIVND (reference sequence). There are 15 residues in the CDR3. V shed 6 bases, J shed 6 bases, and the junction held 8 bases outside the gene matches. CDR3 amino acids: CASRLGQGARDTQYF. The CDR3 DNA follows: TGTGCCAGTAGGCTCGGACAGGGGGCGCGGGATACGCAGTATTTT.

The chain has TRBV28 and TRBJ2-3, with TRBD2 identical over 8 bases. V was pared by 6 bases and J by 6 bases, with 5 bases of the junction left unmatched. The CDR3 is 13 amino acids. CDR1 is MDHEN and CDR2 is SYDVKM in the germline V gene. CDR3 residues: CASRLAARDTQYF. The CDR3 DNA sequence: TGTGCCAGCAGACTAGCGGCCCGCGATACGCAGTATTTT.

J is TRBJ1-1 and V is TRBV5-4; a weak D match, TRBD1 (6 bases). The CDR3 sequence is 17 residues long. Germline lookup yields CDR1 SGHNT and CDR2 YYREEE (reference sequence). Trimming removed 4 bases from V and 6 bases from J, with 25 bases in between. Here the CDR3 reads CASSPPRAGARRAEAFF. CDR3 DNA sequence: TGTGCCAGCAGCCCCCCGAGGGCAGGGGCTAGGCGTGCTGAAGCTTTCTTT.